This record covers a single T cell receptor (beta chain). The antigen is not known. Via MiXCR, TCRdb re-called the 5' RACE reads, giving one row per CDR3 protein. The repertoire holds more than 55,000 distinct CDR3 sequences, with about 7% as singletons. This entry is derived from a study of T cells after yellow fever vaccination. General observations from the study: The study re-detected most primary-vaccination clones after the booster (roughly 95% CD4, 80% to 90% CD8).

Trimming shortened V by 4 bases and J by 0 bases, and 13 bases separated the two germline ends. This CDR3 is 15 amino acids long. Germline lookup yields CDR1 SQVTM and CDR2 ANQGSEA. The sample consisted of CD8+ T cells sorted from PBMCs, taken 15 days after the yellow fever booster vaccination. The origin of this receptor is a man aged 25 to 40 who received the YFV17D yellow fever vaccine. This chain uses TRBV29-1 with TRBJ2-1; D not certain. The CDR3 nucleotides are TGCAGCGTTGTACTGTCTCTGAGCTCCTACAATGAGCAGTTCTTC. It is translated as CSVVLSLSSYNEQFF.